These 19 T cell receptor beta chains originate from one sample sequenced in a study of blood T cell repertoires in COVID-19. Measured with immunoSEQ multiplex PCR; TCRdb has only the in-frame clones, and not every one. The table has approximately 140,000 clones, 80% seen once; the top ten hold 10% to 15%. Sample: peripheral blood. These TCRs come from a man aged 60 to 69 with active or convalescent COVID-19.

This clone was seen a few times. The chain couples TRBV13 to TRBJ2-4; weak D call: TRBD2 (5 bases). The CDR3 contains 15 residues. In germline, CDR1 is PRHDT, CDR2 FYEKMQ (reference sequence). V was trimmed by 0 bases and J by 8 bases, leaving 14 bases between them. The CDR3 nucleotides read TGTGCCAGCAGCTTAGGGGAGCCGGGAAGGGACATTCAGTACTTC. Amino acids: CASSLGEPGRDIQYF. The variable domain in full, with the rest retrieved from reference TRBV13 and TRBJ2-4, is AAGVIQSPRHLIKEKRETATLKCYPIPRHDTVYWYQQGPGQDPQFLISFYEKMQSDKGSIPDRFSAQQFSDYHSELNMSSLELGDSALYFCASSLGEPGRDIQYFGAGTRLSVL.

V usage is TRBV18 and J usage is TRBJ1-1; D is uncertain. The CDR3 extends over 12 amino acids. V gave up 4 bases and J gave up 8 bases, with 11 bases separating them. Germline-derived CDR1 and CDR2 are KGHSH and LQKENI. CDR3 in DNA: TGTGCCAGCTCACGTGAGCCGACAGAAGCTTTCTTT. Encoded protein: CASSREPTEAFF.

This clone was counted a single time. This CDR3 is CASSRGGNNQPQHF. CDR3 sequence (DNA): TGCGCCAGCAGCCGCGGCGGGAACAATCAGCCCCAGCATTTT. The chain carries TRBV5-1 and TRBJ1-5; D gene uncertain. CDR1 SGHRS and CDR2 YFSETQ come from the germline V gene. The CDR3 sequence is 14 residues long. Trimming cost V 4 bases and J 3 bases, with 11 bases left between them.

This chain links TRBV28 with TRBJ1-2, with 7 bases lining up with TRBD1. The CDR3 spans 16 residues. With V trimmed by 1 base and J by 4 bases, 9 bases remained unmatched. The germline gives CDR1 MDHEN, CDR2 SYDVKM. Here the CDR3 reads CASSLFRSGGSYGYTF. Here the CDR3 DNA reads TGTGCCAGCAGTTTATTCAGGTCAGGGGGGAGCTATGGCTACACCTTC.

The V call is TRBV19, the J call TRBJ1-5; 9 bases fit TRBD1. The CDR3 is 16 residues long. Germline lookup yields CDR1 LNHDA and CDR2 SQIVND (reference sequence). V dropped 5 bases and J dropped 2; count of bases not matched to a gene: 7. DNA of the CDR3: TGTGCCAGTAGTCGAACCCGGGACAGGGGCAATCAGCCCCAGCATTTT. It is translated as CASSRTRDRGNQPQHF.

The CDR3, as DNA: TGTGCCAGTAGTCATCTCACCGGGAACACTGAAGCTTTCTTT. Its translation: CASSHLTGNTEAFF. V is TRBV19 and J is TRBJ1-1, with D uncertain. CDR3 length: 14 amino acids. The germline V and J ends were trimmed by 5 bases and 1 base, with 11 bases remaining between them. Per germline, CDR1 LNHDA and CDR2 SQIVND (reference sequence).

This clone was observed many times. The chain joins TRBV5-1 to TRBJ2-1; TRBD2 matches at 12 bases. The germline V gene encodes CDR1 SGHRS and CDR2 YFSETQ. CDR3 size: 16 residues. V lost 7 bases, J lost 5 bases, and 10 bases stayed unmatched. The DNA of the CDR3 is TGCGCCAGCGTTCCCATGAGACTAGCGGGGGACAATGAGCAGTTCTTC. Its translation: CASVPMRLAGDNEQFF.

The rearrangement links TRBV28 to TRBJ2-7; the D is unclear. Germline loops: CDR1 MDHEN, CDR2 SYDVKM. The CDR3 has 13 residues. The V end lost 7 bases, the J end lost 3 bases, and 13 bases lay between the germline ends. This CDR3 reads CASTKRPLYEQYF. The DNA of the CDR3 is TGTGCCAGCACGAAGCGACCCCTCTACGAGCAGTACTTC.

V gene TRBV7-6 combines with J gene TRBJ1-2, with D perhaps TRBD1 (6 bases). CDR3 size: 14 residues. V was shortened by 5 bases and J by 7 bases, with 17 bases between the two germline ends. In germline, CDR1 is SGHVS, CDR2 FNYEAQ. This CDR3 reads CASSTLQGPSGYTF. DNA of the CDR3: TGTGCCAGCAGCACTTTACAGGGTCCCTCTGGCTACACCTTC. Based on the CDR3 plus reference TRBV7-6 and TRBJ1-2, the full variable domain is GAGVSQSPRYKVTKRGQDVALRCDPISGHVSLYWYRQALGQGPEFLTYFNYEAQQDKSGLPNDRFSAERPEGSISTLTIQRTEQRDSAMYRCASSTLQGPSGYTFGSGTRLTVV.

The CDR3 DNA follows: TGTGCCAGCAGCTTAACGGACATTCAGTACTTC. This translates into CASSLTDIQYF. The V gene is TRBV11-1, the J gene TRBJ2-4; D call uncertain. Looked up from germline, CDR1 is SGHAT and CDR2 is FQDESV (reference sequence). V was cut by 2 bases and J by 8 bases, with 4 bases left in between. The CDR3 is made up of 11 amino acids.

The rearrangement links TRBV18 to TRBJ1-3, with D possibly matching TRBD1 (5 bases). Germline CDR1 and CDR2: KGHSH and LQKENI. Trimming took 3 bases from V and 0 from J, leaving 15 bases between them. CDR3 length: 17 amino acids. The CDR3 loop reads CASSPGLSSSSGNTIYF. DNA for the CDR3: TGTGCCAGCTCACCGGGGCTCAGTTCGAGCTCTGGAAACACCATATATTTT.

The gene calls are TRBV9 and TRBJ1-1, with D maybe TRBD1 (5 bases). The CDR3 extends over 14 amino acids. The germline V and J ends were trimmed by 4 bases and 7 bases, with 17 bases remaining between them. CDR1 is SGDLS, CDR2 YYNGEE, per germline. The DNA of the CDR3 is TGTGCCAGCAGCCCAGGAGGGGTTCGTGGTGAAGCTTTCTTT. It encodes CASSPGGVRGEAFF.

The chain combines TRBV6-5 with TRBJ2-7; 7 positions agree with TRBD1. This CDR3 is built from 14 residues. Germline-derived CDR1 and CDR2 are MNHEY and SVGAGI. V lost 6 bases, J lost 4 bases, and 9 bases stayed unmatched. CDR3 DNA: TGTGCCAGCAGCCCAGCCCCGACAGGGTACGAGCAGTACTTC. Translating it yields CASSPAPTGYEQYF.

The rearrangement joins TRBV18 to TRBJ1-2; D call uncertain. CDR1 and CDR2 (germline): KGHSH, LQKENI. Trimming took 1 base from V and 7 from J, leaving 7 bases between them. CDR3 length: 12 residues. As DNA, the CDR3 is TGTGCCAGCTCACCACGGGCTGGTGGCTACACCTTC. Protein sequence: CASSPRAGGYTF. Drawing the rest from reference TRBV18 and TRBJ1-2, the complete variable domain is NAGVMQNPRHLVRRRGQEARLRCSPMKGHSHVYWYRQLPEEGLKFMVYLQKENIIDESGMPKERFSAEFPKEGPSILRIQQVVRGDSAAYFCASSPRAGGYTFGSGTRLTVV.

The V call is TRBV19, the J call TRBJ1-5; TRBD1 matches 7 bases. Trimming removed 3 bases from V and 7 bases from J; junction bases left unmatched: 6. CDR1 is LNHDA, CDR2 SQIVND, per germline (reference sequence). This CDR3 spans 14 amino acids. The CDR3 coding sequence is TGTGCCAGTAGTATCCAGGGGGGTGAGCAGCCCCAGCATTTT. Translated: CASSIQGGEQPQHF.

The CDR3 spells CASTQGRSYNSPLHF. CDR3 DNA sequence: TGTGCCAGTACCCAGGGCCGCTCCTATAATTCACCCCTCCACTTT. V usage is TRBV19 and J usage is TRBJ1-6; D perhaps matches TRBD1 (5 bases). V lost 7 bases and J lost 0, with 10 bases in between. This CDR3 spans 15 amino acids. The germline CDR1 and CDR2 sequences are LNHDA and SQIVND (reference sequence).

The chain is built from TRBV25-1 and TRBJ1-6; D unclear. V was pared by 1 base and J by 9 bases, with 13 bases between. CDR1 and CDR2 from the germline V gene are MGHDK and SYGVNS. The CDR3 runs 15 residues. CDR3 bases: TGTGCCAGCAGTGAATCCGGGGTGTCGGGTTCACCCCTCCACTTT. It translates to CASSESGVSGSPLHF.

The chain is built from TRBV28 and TRBJ1-2; D is unclear. V shed 8 bases and J shed 3 bases, with 7 bases lying between them. Germline V gene lookup returns CDR1 MDHEN and CDR2 SYDVKM. The CDR3 totals 11 residues. CDR3 protein: CASREYYGYTF. DNA for the CDR3: TGTGCCAGCCGCGAGTACTATGGCTACACCTTC.

The J gene is TRBJ1-2, the V gene TRBV7-2; D possibly corresponds to TRBD1 (5 bases). Trimming removed 1 base at V and 0 bases at J, with 6 bases between. Germline CDR1 SGHTA, CDR2 FQGNSA. CDR3 length: 14 residues. The CDR3 nucleotides are TGTGCCAGCAGCTTAGTAGGGGCTAACTATGGCTACACCTTC. As protein: CASSLVGANYGYTF.